This TCR beta chain was observed in a study of shared clonotypes between healthy human individuals. Study-wide results and limits: Memory subsets generally showed smaller estimated richness than naive subsets did. With few donors, the genetic and exposure-history diversity represented was limited.

About this clone itself: Its target is unknown.

The study ran the assay at deep level. It was 150 to 250 ng DNA, 33,000 or so T cell genomes, that sorted-subset replicate PCRs used. TCRdb's table, derived via immunoSEQ multiplex PCR, lists solely in-frame clones and lacks some. The data contain about 820,000 clones, almost 95% of them singletons. Naivety among CD8 cells was defined by CD45RO negativity and positive CCR7 selection, thereby excluding terminally differentiated effector memory CD45RA+ cells. Sequenced: naive CD8+ T cells sorted from blood. This clonotype originated in a man aged 25-40 years in good health.

The CDR3 is CASSLGGAWETQYF. CDR3 coding DNA: TGTGCCAGCAGCCTCGGAGGGGCGTGGGAGACCCAGTACTTC. The genes are TRBV7-6 and TRBJ2-5; TRBD2 is a possible D gene (6 bases). Trimming took 5 bases from V and 5 from J, leaving 15 bases between them. The V gene's germline CDR1 is SGHVS and CDR2 FNYEAQ. The CDR3 is 14 amino acids.